The rows below give T cell receptor beta chains drawn from one sample of a study of blood T cell repertoires in COVID-19. Profiled with immunoSEQ multiplex PCR; TCRdb holds only in-frame clones, not every one. The data contain nearly 400,000 clones, roughly 86% of them seen just once; the ten biggest clones take up about 1.7%. The sequenced sample consisted of PBMCs or T cells enriched from blood (not recorded which). The receptors shown here come from a woman younger than 45 who had recovered from COVID-19. CDR3s include the opening cysteine and the closing phenylalanine or tryptophan. D genes are given only for firm matches. Only some rows state a clone size, as once, few, many or a class for expanded clones.

v_call: TRBV28
j_call: TRBJ2-6
clone_size: NA
d_call: TRBD1
cdr3_aa: CASSPGGSGANVLTF
cdr3_nt: TGTGCCAGCAGTCCAGGGGGAAGTGGGGCCAACGTCCTGACTTTC

v_call: TRBV11-2
j_call: TRBJ2-7
clone_size: NA
d_call: TRBD1
cdr3_aa: CASSLGGDRGSFHLYEQYF
cdr3_nt: TGTGCCAGCAGCTTAGGAGGGGACAGGGGGTCCTTCCACTTATACGAGCAGTACTTC

v_call: TRBV4-1
j_call: TRBJ2-7
clone_size: NA
d_call: TRBD1
cdr3_aa: CASSQRTGQIYEQYF
cdr3_nt: TGCGCCAGCAGCCAAAGGACAGGGCAAATTTACGAGCAGTACTTC

v_call: TRBV7-8
j_call: TRBJ1-1
clone_size: NA
d_call: TRBD1
cdr3_aa: CASSQQGQGNTEAFF
cdr3_nt: TGTGCCAGCAGCCAGCAGGGACAGGGGAACACTGAAGCTTTCTTT

v_call: TRBV5-1
j_call: TRBJ2-1
clone_size: NA
d_call: NA
cdr3_aa: CATATTSYNEQFF
cdr3_nt: TGCGCCACCGCGACAACTTCCTACAATGAGCAGTTCTTC

v_call: TRBV5-8
j_call: TRBJ2-3
clone_size: NA
d_call: NA
cdr3_aa: CASSALGQGADTQYF
cdr3_nt: TGTGCCAGCAGCGCCCTAGGTCAAGGCGCAGATACGCAGTATTTT

v_call: TRBV6-6
j_call: TRBJ1-2
clone_size: NA
d_call: NA
cdr3_aa: CAILPSGSANYGYTF
cdr3_nt: TGTGCCATCTTGCCGTCGGGGAGTGCTAACTATGGCTACACCTTC

v_call: TRBV11-2
j_call: TRBJ1-1
clone_size: NA
d_call: NA
cdr3_aa: CASSNRRRGDTEAFF
cdr3_nt: TGTGCCAGCAGCAATAGAAGGAGGGGAGACACTGAAGCTTTCTTT

v_call: TRBV9
j_call: TRBJ2-4
clone_size: once
d_call: NA
cdr3_aa: CASSVGGLDIQYF
cdr3_nt: TGTGCCAGCAGCGTAGGCGGGTTGGACATTCAGTACTTC

v_call: TRBV18
j_call: TRBJ1-1
clone_size: NA
d_call: NA
cdr3_aa: CASSPPGREAFF
cdr3_nt: TGTGCCAGCTCACCACCCGGGAGAGAAGCTTTCTTT

v_call: TRBV15
j_call: TRBJ1-5
clone_size: NA
d_call: NA
cdr3_aa: CATSWDIRRQPQHF
cdr3_nt: TGTGCCACCAGCTGGGACATACGGCGGCAGCCCCAGCATTTT

v_call: TRBV28
j_call: TRBJ2-5
clone_size: NA
d_call: NA
cdr3_aa: CASSFGGIGETQYF
cdr3_nt: TGTGCCAGCAGTTTTGGGGGGATCGGGGAGACCCAGTACTTC

v_call: TRBV2
j_call: TRBJ1-3
clone_size: NA
d_call: NA
cdr3_aa: CASSRPSRFSGNTIYF
cdr3_nt: TGTGCCAGCAGTCGCCCCTCCAGGTTCTCTGGAAACACCATATATTTT

v_call: TRBV7-6
j_call: TRBJ1-1
clone_size: NA
d_call: TRBD1
cdr3_aa: CASSLESGQGAYFTEAFF
cdr3_nt: TGTGCCAGCAGCTTAGAATCCGGGCAGGGGGCATACTTCACTGAAGCTTTCTTT

v_call: TRBV9
j_call: TRBJ1-3
clone_size: NA
d_call: NA
cdr3_aa: CASSPSPDTAGNTIYF
cdr3_nt: TGTGCCAGCAGCCCCAGCCCCGACACGGCGGGAAACACCATATATTTT

v_call: TRBV6-5
j_call: TRBJ1-1
clone_size: NA
d_call: NA
cdr3_aa: CASSISVNTEAFF
cdr3_nt: TGTGCCAGCAGTATCAGCGTGAACACTGAAGCTTTCTTT

v_call: TRBV2
j_call: TRBJ2-6
clone_size: NA
d_call: TRBD1
cdr3_aa: CASSGLAGGASGANVLTF
cdr3_nt: TGTGCCAGCAGTGGTCTGGCAGGGGGCGCATCTGGGGCCAACGTCCTGACTTTC

v_call: TRBV5-8
j_call: TRBJ2-7
clone_size: NA
d_call: TRBD1
cdr3_aa: CASSVPGQGYEQYF
cdr3_nt: TGTGCCAGCAGCGTGCCGGGACAGGGTTACGAGCAGTACTTC

v_call: TRBV5-1
j_call: TRBJ1-2
clone_size: NA
d_call: NA
cdr3_aa: CASSPLGTGNYGYTF
cdr3_nt: TGCGCCAGCAGCCCACTCGGTACAGGGAACTATGGCTACACCTTC

v_call: TRBV5-5
j_call: TRBJ1-2
clone_size: NA
d_call: TRBD1
cdr3_aa: CASPGTGDGYTF
cdr3_nt: TGTGCCAGCCCCGGGACAGGGGACGGCTACACCTTC

v_call: TRBV7-2
j_call: TRBJ1-1
clone_size: NA
d_call: NA
cdr3_aa: CASSLGGVNTEAFF
cdr3_nt: TGTGCCAGCAGCTTAGGGGGCGTGAACACTGAAGCTTTCTTT

v_call: TRBV6-5
j_call: TRBJ1-2
clone_size: NA
d_call: TRBD1
cdr3_aa: CASSYQGTGLHYGYTF
cdr3_nt: TGTGCCAGCAGTTATCAGGGGACAGGTTTGCACTATGGCTACACCTTC

v_call: TRBV18
j_call: TRBJ2-7
clone_size: NA
d_call: NA
cdr3_aa: CASSPRDTSYEQYF
cdr3_nt: TGTGCCAGCTCACCGAGGGACACCTCCTACGAGCAGTACTTC

v_call: TRBV19
j_call: TRBJ1-2
clone_size: NA
d_call: TRBD1
cdr3_aa: CASSMAQGAYLGYGYTF
cdr3_nt: TGTGCCAGTAGTATGGCGCAGGGGGCCTATTTGGGCTATGGCTACACCTTC

v_call: TRBV7-6
j_call: TRBJ1-5
clone_size: NA
d_call: TRBD1
cdr3_aa: CASSLSGTGGRQPQHF
cdr3_nt: TGTGCCAGCAGCTTGTCCGGGACAGGGGGGAGACAGCCCCAGCATTTT

v_call: TRBV28
j_call: TRBJ1-4
clone_size: NA
d_call: TRBD1
cdr3_aa: CASSWDRDVYEKLFF
cdr3_nt: TGTGCCAGCAGTTGGGACAGGGATGTTTATGAAAAACTGTTTTTT

v_call: TRBV7-2
j_call: TRBJ2-1
clone_size: NA
d_call: TRBD2
cdr3_aa: CASSFSGDSYNEQFF
cdr3_nt: TGTGCCAGCAGCTTCAGCGGGGATTCCTACAATGAGCAGTTCTTC

v_call: TRBV12-5
j_call: TRBJ2-7
clone_size: once
d_call: NA
cdr3_aa: CASGLTLWGRGYEQYF
cdr3_nt: TGTGCTAGTGGTTTGACCCTCTGGGGTAGGGGCTACGAGCAGTACTTC

v_call: TRBV30
j_call: TRBJ2-5
clone_size: NA
d_call: NA
cdr3_aa: CAWSVNMGAEETQYF
cdr3_nt: TGTGCCTGGAGTGTTAATATGGGGGCAGAGGAGACCCAGTACTTC

v_call: TRBV4-3
j_call: TRBJ2-7
clone_size: NA
d_call: NA
cdr3_aa: CASSQESGLGEQYF
cdr3_nt: TGCGCCAGCAGCCAAGAATCAGGGTTGGGCGAGCAGTACTTC

v_call: TRBV6-2/TRBV6-3
j_call: TRBJ1-2
clone_size: NA
d_call: NA
cdr3_aa: CASSYDGARNYGYTF
cdr3_nt: TGTGCCAGCAGTTACGATGGGGCGAGAAACTATGGCTACACCTTC

v_call: TRBV30
j_call: TRBJ2-7
clone_size: NA
d_call: TRBD2
cdr3_aa: CAWSVGTSKIYEQYF
cdr3_nt: TGTGCCTGGAGTGTAGGGACTAGTAAGATCTACGAGCAGTACTTC

v_call: TRBV10-1
j_call: TRBJ1-1
clone_size: once
d_call: NA
cdr3_aa: CASRTSPGTEAFF
cdr3_nt: TGCGCCAGCAGAACCAGCCCGGGGACTGAAGCTTTCTTT

v_call: TRBV5-1
j_call: TRBJ2-1
clone_size: NA
d_call: NA
cdr3_aa: CASKQGDYNEQFF
cdr3_nt: TGCGCCAGCAAACAGGGCGATTACAATGAGCAGTTCTTC

v_call: TRBV13
j_call: TRBJ1-1
clone_size: NA
d_call: NA
cdr3_aa: CASSRGGDMNTEAFF
cdr3_nt: TGTGCCAGCAGCCGAGGCGGGGATATGAACACTGAAGCTTTCTTT

v_call: TRBV5-1
j_call: TRBJ1-1
clone_size: NA
d_call: TRBD1
cdr3_aa: CASRLGQGEMEAFF
cdr3_nt: TGCGCCAGCAGGCTAGGACAGGGGGAGATGGAAGCTTTCTTT

v_call: TRBV6-5
j_call: TRBJ2-7
clone_size: NA
d_call: NA
cdr3_aa: CASRPYGGTPHEQYF
cdr3_nt: TGTGCCAGCAGACCCTATGGCGGGACTCCCCACGAGCAGTACTTC

v_call: TRBV5-4
j_call: TRBJ2-3
clone_size: once
d_call: TRBD2
cdr3_aa: CASRILAGGSTDTQYF
cdr3_nt: TGTGCCAGCAGGATCCTAGCGGGGGGCAGCACAGATACGCAGTATTTT

v_call: TRBV7-9
j_call: TRBJ2-7
clone_size: NA
d_call: TRBD1
cdr3_aa: CASSLAGQAYEQYF
cdr3_nt: TGTGCCAGCAGCTTAGCGGGACAGGCCTACGAGCAGTACTTC

v_call: TRBV18
j_call: TRBJ1-1
clone_size: once
d_call: TRBD1
cdr3_aa: CASSTTGGRDTEAFF
cdr3_nt: TGTGCCAGCTCAACGACAGGGGGCAGGGACACTGAAGCTTTCTTT

v_call: TRBV5-1
j_call: TRBJ2-5
clone_size: NA
d_call: TRBD2
cdr3_aa: CASSLALAAKETQYF
cdr3_nt: TGCGCCAGCAGCTTGGCCCTAGCGGCGAAAGAGACCCAGTACTTC

v_call: TRBV18
j_call: TRBJ2-5
clone_size: few
d_call: NA
cdr3_aa: CASSPLVSLETQYF
cdr3_nt: TGTGCCAGCTCACCACTGGTTAGCCTAGAGACCCAGTACTTC

v_call: TRBV20-1
j_call: TRBJ1-6
clone_size: NA
d_call: NA
cdr3_aa: CSASEPGTASPLHF
cdr3_nt: TGCAGTGCTAGTGAGCCAGGGACTGCTTCACCCCTCCACTTT

v_call: TRBV6-5
j_call: TRBJ1-3
clone_size: NA
d_call: NA
cdr3_aa: CASSYAQFSGNTIYF
cdr3_nt: TGTGCCAGCAGTTACGCTCAGTTCTCTGGAAACACCATATATTTT

v_call: TRBV19
j_call: TRBJ1-5
clone_size: NA
d_call: NA
cdr3_aa: CASRPTGVQPQHF
cdr3_nt: TGTGCCAGTAGGCCGACAGGAGTTCAGCCCCAGCATTTT

v_call: TRBV5-1
j_call: TRBJ2-4
clone_size: NA
d_call: TRBD1
cdr3_aa: CASSLIGTVGNIQYF
cdr3_nt: TGCGCCAGCAGCTTGATCGGGACAGTGGGGAACATTCAGTACTTC

v_call: TRBV6-5
j_call: TRBJ1-1
clone_size: NA
d_call: TRBD1
cdr3_aa: CASRQGQVNTEAFF
cdr3_nt: TGTGCCAGCAGACAGGGACAGGTGAACACTGAAGCTTTCTTT

v_call: TRBV19
j_call: TRBJ2-1
clone_size: NA
d_call: TRBD1
cdr3_aa: CASSEVDLGTDEQFF
cdr3_nt: TGTGCCAGTTCGGAGGTAGACCTCGGGACAGATGAGCAGTTCTTC

v_call: TRBV6-2/TRBV6-3
j_call: TRBJ2-7
clone_size: NA
d_call: TRBD1
cdr3_aa: CASSYSRTGWPYEQYF
cdr3_nt: TGTGCCAGCAGTTACTCTAGGACAGGGTGGCCCTACGAGCAGTACTTC

v_call: TRBV5-1
j_call: TRBJ2-7
clone_size: NA
d_call: NA
cdr3_aa: CASQLTDSYEQYF
cdr3_nt: TGCGCCAGCCAACTGACAGACTCCTACGAGCAGTACTTC